Presented here are 23 T cell receptor beta chains from one specimen sequenced in a study of tumor-infiltrating lymphocytes in primary liver carcinoma. The source material, 20-30 mg of unsorted bulk tissue, was used to co-extract RNA and DNA. Production of TCR beta cDNA used roughly 480 ng total RNA together with a constant-region primer. Three-round nested multiplex PCR performed with slightly modified ARM-PCR produced the TCR beta libraries. TRBV1-TRBV30 forward primers paired with a C-beta reverse primer were used in the first two PCR rounds, which ran roughly 10 cycles each. TCRdb itself ran the multiplex PCR reads through MiXCR, one entry per CDR3 protein. Of about 26,000 distinct CDR3 sequences in the sample, about 73% were seen once. The sequencing sample was made of liver tumor tissue from sampling region 3. The subset here: tumor region T3, left-lateral pole. The receptors were gathered from a man aged 40-55 years with primary liver carcinoma and hepatitis B virus infection.

This clonotype was counted a single time. The rearrangement uses TRBV11-2 and TRBJ2-5; the D gene could be TRBD1 or TRBD2 (5 bases each). CDR1 is SGHAT, CDR2 FQNNGV, per germline. The CDR3 is made up of 16 amino acids. V lost 5 bases and J lost 3, with 19 bases in between. The CDR3 loop reads CASSQVPGWGKETQYF. The CDR3 DNA follows: TGTGCCAGCAGCCAAGTTCCTGGTTGGGGGAAAGAGACCCAGTACTTC.

CDR3 sequence (DNA): TGTGCCAGCATAAGCGGGTTTGGCTACAATGAAGAGTTCTTC. This translates into CASISGFGYNEEFF. The gene calls are TRBV6-1 and TRBJ2-1; TRBD2 is a possible D gene (6 bases). Trimming pared 7 bases from V and 14 bases from J, leaving 24 bases between. Looked up from germline, CDR1 is MNHNS and CDR2 is SASEGT. The CDR3 extends over 14 amino acids.

V and J are TRBV14 and TRBJ1-1, with a possible D match to TRBD1 (5 bases). The V gene's germline CDR1 is SGHDN and CDR2 FVKESK. The CDR3 length is 14 residues. The CDR3 DNA reads as TGTGCGAACAGGCCCCGGGAGGGAAACACTGAAGCTTTCTTT. It encodes CANRPREGNTEAFF.

This chain uses TRBV6-5 with TRBJ2-1; 7 nucleotides line up with TRBD1. In germline, CDR1 is MNHEY, CDR2 SVGAGI. Trimming cost V 4 bases and J 16 bases; bases outside gene matches: 19. The CDR3 runs 15 residues. The CDR3 nucleotides read TGTGCCAGCAGTTTCCTGACAGGGTCCTACAATGAGTACTTCTTC. Its protein is CASSFLTGSYNEYFF.

Comments on this clonotype: Lacking the conserved final phenylalanine or tryptophan, this CDR3 likely reflects a read error. It is unclear where the CDR3 begins or ends on the DNA, so no DNA is shown, and the CDR3 is as TCRdb lists it. This chain joins TRBV11-2 and TRBJ2-1; TRBD2, the D gene given by the table, was not confirmed from the DNA. Germline CDR1 reads SGHAT; CDR2 reads FQNNGV. 13 amino acids form the CDR3, both terminal residues included. The CDR3 loop reads CASSLDRLAMGFL.

V is TRBV6-1 and J is TRBJ2-2; possibly TRBD1 or TRBD2 for D (6 bases each). CDR3 length equals 16 residues. CDR1 MNHNS and CDR2 SASEGT come from the germline V gene. V was clipped by 8 bases and J by 4 bases, with 20 bases between them. The CDR3 protein is CASGGLTDERTGELFF. CDR3 bases: TGTGCCAGCGGGGGGCTAACGGACGAACGCACCGGGGAGCTGTTTTTT.

A few counts support this clonotype. Since the CDR3 does not end with the conserved phenylalanine or tryptophan, this likely comes from a read error. The chain links TRBV12-3 or TRBV12-4 to TRBJ1-2, with D unresolved. CDR3 length: 12 residues. V was trimmed by 6 bases and J by 10 bases, leaving 15 bases between them. The CDR3 spells CASRLPPRDYTL. The DNA of the CDR3 is TGTGCCAGCAGGCTACCCCCCCGTGACTACACCCTC.

As regards this clonotype: The junction differs from germline at one of its ends, possibly a read error. The J gene is TRBJ2-3, the V gene TRBV4-2; tentative D call: TRBD2 (5 bases). This CDR3 spans 18 amino acids. CDR1 is LGHNA, CDR2 YNFKEQ, per germline. CDR3 residues: CASSQVALLAGATNTLYF. The CDR3 coding sequence is TGTGCCAGCAGCCAAGTGGCGCTTCTAGCAGGAGCGACAAATACGCTGTATTTT.

Remarks on this clonotype: An end of the junction does not agree with germline; a read error may underlie this. This chain links TRBV6-8 with TRBJ2-2; 7 nucleotides match TRBD1. Germline-derived CDR1 and CDR2 are MNHGY and SAAAGT. The CDR3 loop spans 11 amino acids. The CDR3 here is CASLDTGELCF. CDR3 coding DNA: TGTGCCAGCCTAGACACAGGGGAGCTGTGTTTT.

As concerns this clonotype: One junction end disagrees with the germline gene, perhaps due to a read error. The DNA for the CDR3 is TGTACCATCACTGAGTCGACTAGCGGGAAGGATACGCAGTATTTT. This gives the protein CTITESTSGKDTQYF. This sequence joins TRBV10-3 and TRBJ2-3, with 11 bases lining up with TRBD2. CDR1 and CDR2 (germline): ENHRY, SYGVKD. The CDR3 loop spans 15 amino acids.

Points on this clonotype: Mismatch with germline at one junction end may stem from a read error. CDR3 in amino acids: CASRLDLSGWELYF. CDR3 bases: TGTGCCAGCCGCTTAGATCTTAGTGGGTGGGAGCTGTACTTC. This chain connects TRBV11-2 to TRBJ2-7, with D possibly being TRBD2 (5 bases). In germline, CDR1 is SGHAT, CDR2 FQNNGV. This CDR3 spans 14 amino acids.

Turning to this clonotype: A read error may account for a junction end that differs from germline. DNA of the CDR3: TGCGCCAGCAGCCAAGATTTGGAAAGGACACCCTACGAGCAATACTTC. Translated: CASSQDLERTPYEQYF. The chain combines TRBV4-3 with TRBJ2-7, with TRBD1 as a possible D gene (5 bases). Per the germline V gene, CDR1 is LGHNA and CDR2 is YSLEER. The CDR3 is 16 amino acids.

With regard to this clonotype: Sequence at one end of the junction differs from germline and may be a read error. The V call is TRBV5-6, the J call TRBJ1-3; D uncertain. CDR3 size: 14 residues. CDR1 is SGHDT, CDR2 YYEEEE, per germline. The CDR3 loop is CTSSNDPAGNTIYF. CDR3 coding DNA: TGTACCAGCAGTAACGACCCAGCGGGAAACACCATATATTTT.

This clonotype was picked up a small number of times. At one boundary the junction diverges from the germline segment, which might be a read error. This chain connects TRBV11-2 to TRBJ2-5; D is unresolved. The CDR3 totals 16 residues. Per germline, CDR1 SGHAT and CDR2 FQNNGV. This CDR3 is CATSLTPGGEKETQYF. The CDR3 DNA sequence: TGTGCCACCAGCCTAACTCCTGGCGGTGAGAAAGAGACCCAGTATTTC.

In this sample, this clonotype turned up many times. The CDR3 nucleotides are TGTGCCATCAGTGAGATAGGGGACGGAGGCTATGGCTACACCTTC. Amino acid sequence: CAISEIGDGGYGYTF. J is TRBJ1-2 and V is TRBV10-3; the D gene is possibly TRBD1 (5 bases). V gave up 2 bases and J gave up 4 bases, with 14 bases separating them. This CDR3 contains 15 residues. Germline lookup yields CDR1 ENHRY and CDR2 SYGVKD.

This clonotype was seen repeatedly, ten times or more. This chain uses TRBV5-1 with TRBJ2-2, with TRBD2 identical over 8 bases. The CDR3 totals 15 residues. V lost 1 base to trimming and J lost 5 bases; unmatched junction nucleotides: 4. CDR1 is SGHRS, CDR2 YFSETQ, per germline. This CDR3 is CASSLTAGETGELFF. The DNA of the CDR3 is TGCGCCAGCAGCTTGACAGCGGGAGAAACCGGGGAGCTGTTTTTT.

Note on this clonotype: A much larger clone lies one base from this, so it may be a read error. The chain carries TRBV20-1 and TRBJ2-4; D gene unclear. The CDR3 spans 12 residues. Germline values: CDR1 DFQATT, CDR2 SNEGSKA (reference sequence). The CDR3 region has the DNA TGCAATGCTAGAGAAGGACGAGACATTCAGTACTTC. This gives the protein CNAREGRDIQYF.

In this sample, this clonotype turned up a few times. It is likely a read error, because the conserved phenylalanine at the end of the CDR3 is missing. This chain uses TRBV6-1 with TRBJ2-3; D assignment may be TRBD1 or TRBD2 (5 bases each). Germline V lookup: CDR1 MNHNS, CDR2 SASEGT. Trimming shortened V by 11 bases and J by 2 bases, and 11 bases separated the two germline ends. The CDR3 has 12 residues. Written as DNA, the CDR3 is TGTGCCGTAGGGGAGCTCACAGATACGCAGTATTCT. The encoded protein is CAVGELTDTQYS.

This clonotype was recorded many times. The V call is TRBV7-8, the J call TRBJ2-2; tentatively, D is TRBD2 (6 bases). This CDR3 region has 17 residues. Germline CDR1 SGHVS, CDR2 FQNEAQ. Trimming took 5 bases from V and 4 from J, leaving 20 bases between them. The CDR3 sequence: CASSITSPGLFTGELFF. The CDR3 DNA reads TGTGCCAGCAGCATCACATCACCGGGACTCTTCACCGGGGAGCTGTTTTTT.

The chain has TRBV4-2 and TRBJ2-7; 15 nucleotides agree with TRBD2. This CDR3 is 18 amino acids long. In germline, CDR1 is LGHNA, CDR2 YNFKEQ. This CDR3 reads CVNSQAGLAGGLSYEQYF. The CDR3 DNA sequence: TGTGTCAACAGCCAAGCGGGACTAGCGGGAGGCCTCTCCTACGAGCAGTACTTC.

This clonotype was recorded only once. Germline and junction disagree at one end, which may indicate a read error. The V call is TRBV5-1, the J call TRBJ2-3, with D tentatively TRBD1 (6 bases). The CDR3 runs 14 residues. The V gene's germline CDR1 is SGHRS and CDR2 YFSETQ. The CDR3 region has the DNA TGCGCCTGCAGCGAGGGACACTCCACAGATACGCAGTATTTT. It is translated as CACSEGHSTDTQYF.

Comments on this clonotype: The junction departs from germline at one end; a sequencing error may be responsible. This rearrangement joins TRBV11-2 to TRBJ2-2; a possible D gene is TRBD2 (6 bases). The CDR3 covers 17 residues. The germline CDR1 and CDR2 sequences are SGHAT and FQNNGV. The chain's CDR3 is CVSSLALGGAKTGELCF. The CDR3 coding sequence is TGTGTCAGCAGCTTAGCATTAGGAGGGGCGAAGACGGGGGAGCTGTGTTTC. Combining the CDR3 with reference TRBV11-2 and TRBJ2-2 gives the whole variable domain EAGVAQSPRYKIIEKRQSVAFWCNPISGHATLYWYQQILGQGPKLLIQFQNNGVVDDSQLPKDRFSAERLKGVDSTLKIQPAKLEDSAVYLCVSSLALGGAKTGELCFGEGSRLTVL.

This rearrangement joins TRBV5-1 to TRBJ2-2, with D possibly TRBD1 on 5 matching bases. Germline loops: CDR1 SGHRS, CDR2 YFSETQ. The V and J ends lost 6 bases and 4 bases respectively, with 19 bases between them. The CDR3 consists of 16 residues. The chain's CDR3 is CASNVGQGGSTGELFF. CDR3 bases: TGCGCCAGCAACGTCGGCCAGGGTGGTAGCACCGGGGAGCTGTTTTTT.